This note documents a single TCR beta chain sequence. Germline lookup yields CDR1 SSHAT and CDR2 FNYEAQ (reference sequence). The CDR3 runs to 15 residues. V lost 1 base to trimming and J lost 4 bases; unmatched junction nucleotides: 2. This entry belongs to a study of blood T cell repertoires in COVID-19. At the level of the study: The samples span acute and convalescent COVID-19 from the United States, Italy and Spain. Nucleic acid was either cDNA or gDNA, and it came from T cells, B-cell-depleted T cells, or PBMCs.

Per the original methods: From reference gene primer amplification, estimates of nucleated cell counts were derived. Assay used: immunoSEQ multiplex PCR; TCRdb lists only in-frame clones, some missing. The DNA was the basis for D and trimming; V, J and clone size are from that table. This table has about 260,000 clones, around 86% appearing once. J is TRBJ2-3 and V is TRBV7-7, with 10 bases identical to TRBD2. The sequence was obtained from a man aged 35 to 55 who had recovered from COVID-19. The sequencing input was peripheral blood. CDR3 nucleotides: TGTGCCAGCAGCTTAGGGACTAGCGGAGCAGATACGCAGTATTTT. Its translation is CASSLGTSGADTQYF. Full variable domain (remainder filled in from reference TRBV7-7 and TRBJ2-3): GAGVSQSPRYKVTKRGQDVTLRCDPISSHATLYWYQQALGQGPEFLTYFNYEAQPDKSGLPSDRFSAERPEGSISTLTIQRTEQRDSAMYRCASSLGTSGADTQYFGPGTRLTVL.